A single sample gave rise to the 7 T cell receptor beta chains below, sequenced in a study of cytomegalovirus exposure and HLA in healthy donors. The method was immunoSEQ multiplex PCR; TCRdb's version includes in-frame clones alone and lacks a portion of them. The sample contains 200,000 or so clones, around 84% of which appear only once. Sequenced sample: PBMCs. Receptors originate from a woman under 40 in good health and CMV-seropositive.

CDR3 in amino acids: CASSSAGTYEQYF. CDR3 in DNA: TGTGCCAGCAGCTCGGCGGGCACCTACGAGCAGTACTTC. The rearrangement uses TRBV5-6 and TRBJ2-7, with a weak D call TRBD2 (5 bases). The CDR3 is made up of 13 amino acids. V lost 3 bases, J lost 2 bases, and 9 bases lay in between. Germline CDR1 and CDR2: SGHDT and YYEEEE.

V usage is TRBV30 and J usage is TRBJ2-7, with 10 bases aligning to TRBD2. The V segment lost 2 bases and the J segment 4 bases; nucleotides outside the gene matches: 11. Germline CDR1 and CDR2: GTSNPN and SVGIG (reference sequence). The CDR3 loop spans 16 amino acids. The CDR3 DNA is TGTGCCTGGAGTCTCCGCTCCAGCGGGAGGGGGTACGAGCAGTACTTC. This encodes CAWSLRSSGRGYEQYF.

This rearrangement joins TRBV5-1 to TRBJ2-3; tentatively, D is TRBD2 (5 bases). The CDR3 totals 14 residues. V dropped 0 bases and J dropped 4 bases, with 9 bases sitting between them. Germline V CDR1 and CDR2: SGHRS, YFSETQ. The CDR3 DNA reads as TGCGCCAGCAGCTTGGAGGCTAGCCCAGATACGCAGTATTTT. Amino acids: CASSLEASPDTQYF.

The CDR3 protein is CASSPGAYEQYF. The CDR3 DNA reads as TGTGCCAGCAGTCCAGGGGCATACGAGCAGTACTTC. The rearrangement joins TRBV25-1 to TRBJ2-7; TRBD1 might be the D (6 bases). The CDR3 is made up of 12 amino acids. Germline assignment: CDR1 MGHDK and CDR2 SYGVNS. Trimming removed 5 bases from V and 4 bases from J, with 9 bases in between.

The V gene is TRBV2, the J gene TRBJ2-2; perhaps TRBD1 as D (8 bases). The CDR3 has 14 amino acids. Trimming removed 7 bases from V and 6 bases from J, with 15 bases in between. CDR1 and CDR2 from the germline V gene are SNHLY and FYNNEI. CDR3: CASTRQGRAGELFF. CDR3 DNA sequence: TGTGCCAGCACGAGACAGGGGAGGGCCGGGGAGCTGTTTTTT.

This clone showed up just once. The chain is built from TRBV2 and TRBJ1-5, with D possibly TRBD1 on 6 matching bases. CDR1 and CDR2 from the germline V gene are SNHLY and FYNNEI. This CDR3 comprises 13 residues. V dropped 6 bases and J dropped 11 bases, with 17 bases sitting between them. DNA for the CDR3: TGTGCCAGCAGCCGGGACATACGATCGGCCCAGCATTTT. As protein: CASSRDIRSAQHF. Together with reference TRBV2 and TRBJ1-5, the CDR3 gives the full variable domain: EPEVTQTPSHQVTQMGQEVILRCVPISNHLYFYWYRQILGQKVEFLVSFYNNEISEKSEIFDDQFSVERPDGSNFTLKIRSTKLEDSAMYFCASSRDIRSAQHFGDGTRLSIL.

The chain employs TRBV6-6 and TRBJ2-7; D gene unclear. The ends were cut back, 3 bases at V and 7 bases at J, with 13 bases in the middle. Germline CDR1 MNHNY, CDR2 SVGAGI (reference sequence). The CDR3 extends over 13 amino acids. CDR3: CASSYAESVEQYF. The CDR3 DNA is TGTGCCAGCAGTTATGCGGAGTCGGTTGAGCAGTACTTC.